This passage covers 31 T cell receptor beta chains from one sample sequenced in a study of CD8+CD57+ T cells in acquired aplastic anemia. Genomic DNA templated the TCR beta VDJ and CDR3 profiling. TCRdb redid the calling of the reads with MiXCR, one entry per CDR3 protein. The repertoire includes about 420,000 distinct CDR3 sequences, 65% to 75% of them detected once, and 3.5% to 4.5% sits in the top ten. Source material: sorted CD4+, CD8+, or CD8+CD57+ T cells (not recorded which) from PBMCs. These receptors were obtained from a human donor in good health, serving as a control.

The gene calls are TRBV20-1 and TRBJ1-2; possible D gene TRBD1, 6 bases. Deletions cut 5 bases from V and 9 bases from J, with 19 bases between. Germline CDR1 and CDR2: DFQATT and SNEGSKA (reference sequence). The CDR3 loop spans 13 amino acids. The CDR3 protein is CSARGGWDLCYTF. CDR3 nucleotide sequence: TGCAGTGCTCGGGGGGGCTGGGACCTGTGCTACACCTTC.

This clonotype was picked up one time. One end of the junction fails to match germline, which may point to a read error. The chain has TRBV29-1 and TRBJ2-5; 14 nucleotides line up with TRBD2. The CDR3 sequence is 13 residues long. Germline CDR1 is SQVTM and CDR2 is ANQGSEA. The CDR3 loop reads CSGLAGGQETQHF. DNA of the CDR3: TGCAGCGGACTAGCGGGGGGGCAAGAGACCCAGCACTTC.

The chain links TRBV9 to TRBJ2-3; D ambiguous. CDR1 is SGDLS, CDR2 YYNGEE, per germline. V gave up 4 bases and J gave up 6 bases, with 9 bases separating them. CDR3 length equals 12 residues. The CDR3 reads CASSRTADTQYF. In nucleotides, the CDR3 is TGTGCCAGCAGCCGGACCGCTGATACGCAGTATTTT.

This clonotype occurred many times. The V call is TRBV20-1, the J call TRBJ1-2; D is ambiguous. Looked up from germline, CDR1 is DFQATT and CDR2 is SNEGSKA (reference sequence). Trimming shortened V by 0 bases and J by 5 bases, and 13 bases separated the two germline ends. This CDR3 is built from 14 residues. The chain's CDR3 is CSARDSGGEYGYTF. The CDR3 DNA is TGCAGTGCTAGAGATTCCGGCGGAGAGTATGGCTACACCTTC.

This clonotype has only a few counts. This chain links TRBV7-9 with TRBJ1-5, with unresolved D. Per the germline V gene, CDR1 is SEHNR and CDR2 is FQNEAQ (reference sequence). The CDR3 has 14 residues. V was trimmed by 1 base and J by 2 bases, leaving 6 bases between them. The CDR3 coding sequence is TGTGCCAGCAGCTTAGACCATGGCAATCAGCCCCAGCATTTT. Translated: CASSLDHGNQPQHF.

This clonotype was seen ten or more times. The chain couples TRBV12-3 or TRBV12-4 to TRBJ2-7, with D tentatively TRBD1 (6 bases). V lost 6 bases to trimming and J lost 5 bases, with 14 bases between them. The CDR3 covers 13 residues. CDR3 residues: CASRPGHLHEQYF. CDR3 nucleotides: TGTGCCAGCAGACCGGGACACCTCCACGAGCAGTACTTC.

This clonotype was seen many times. This chain uses TRBV19 with TRBJ1-1; 7 bases align to TRBD1. The V gene's germline CDR1 is LNHDA and CDR2 SQIVND (reference sequence). V lost 5 bases, J lost 3 bases, and 9 bases stayed unmatched. CDR3 length: 15 amino acids. CDR3 bases: TGTGCCAGTAGTTGGGGTCTCGACAGGGACACTGAAGCTTTCTTT. The encoded protein is CASSWGLDRDTEAFF.

The chain couples TRBV10-1 to TRBJ2-5; 10 positions match TRBD1. V was pared by 0 bases and J by 4 bases, with 14 bases of the junction left unmatched. The CDR3 has 19 amino acids. Germline assignment: CDR1 WNHNN and CDR2 SYGVQD (reference sequence). The CDR3 nucleotides read TGCGCCAGCAGTGAGTCTCGCTGGACCGGGACAGGGGTGAGAGAGACCCAGTACTTC. This sequence encodes CASSESRWTGTGVRETQYF.

There are many counts of this clonotype. V gene TRBV11-2 combines with J gene TRBJ1-1; no definite D call. CDR1 and CDR2 (germline): SGHAT, FQNNGV. CDR3 length: 15 residues. V lost 5 bases and J lost 0, with 13 bases in between. Here the CDR3 DNA reads TGTGCCAGCAGCCCACTAACCTGGGTGAACACTGAAGCTTTCTTT. It translates to CASSPLTWVNTEAFF.

At least ten counts were recorded for this clonotype. This chain connects TRBV29-1 to TRBJ1-1; D might be TRBD1 (6 bases). V shed 5 bases and J shed 2 bases, with 12 bases lying between them. The length of the CDR3 is 13 residues. From germline, CDR1 is SQVTM and CDR2 ANQGSEA. CDR3 coding DNA: TGCAGCGTTAATGCAGGGGATAACACTGAAGCTTTCTTT. Translation gives CSVNAGDNTEAFF.

The chain joins TRBV5-5 to TRBJ1-1; unclear D gene. There are 15 residues in the CDR3. Trimming pared 6 bases from V and 2 bases from J, leaving 17 bases between. CDR1 SGHKS and CDR2 YYEKEE come from the germline V gene (reference sequence). CDR3 nucleotide sequence: TGTGCCAGCACCCCAAAGAACAGTTCTAACACTGAAGCTTTCTTT. Translation gives CASTPKNSSNTEAFF. Drawing the rest from reference TRBV5-5 and TRBJ1-1, the complete variable domain is DAGVTQSPTHLIKTRGQQVTLRCSPISGHKSVSWYQQVLGQGPQFIFQYYEKEERGRGNFPDRFSARQFPNYSSELNVNALLLGDSALYLCASTPKNSSNTEAFFGQGTRLTVV.

The gene calls are TRBV6-5 and TRBJ2-7; D is possibly TRBD1 (6 bases). V lost 8 bases and J 1 base, leaving 24 bases between the germline ends. The CDR3 is made up of 17 amino acids. The germline V gene encodes CDR1 MNHEY and CDR2 SVGAGI. For the CDR3, the DNA is TGTGCCAGCCGGGAATCTGGGGGCAGTGGACTTTCCTACGAGCAGTACTTC. It yields the protein CASRESGGSGLSYEQYF.

CDR3 sequence: CSARGGANNSPLHF. CDR3 DNA sequence: TGCAGTGCTAGAGGGGGGGCTAATAATTCACCCCTCCACTTT. The gene calls are TRBV20-1 and TRBJ1-6, with D possibly being TRBD1 (6 bases). The CDR3 is 14 amino acids. V dropped 1 base and J dropped 5 bases, with 9 bases sitting between them. Germline-derived CDR1 and CDR2 are DFQATT and SNEGSKA (reference sequence).

V and J are TRBV7-2 and TRBJ2-3; 11 bases line up with TRBD1. From germline, CDR1 is SGHTA and CDR2 FQGNSA. V was pared by 6 bases and J by 4 bases, with 6 bases of the junction left unmatched. The CDR3 is 15 amino acids. The CDR3 DNA follows: TGTGCCAGCAGGGGAGGGACAGGGGGTGCAGATACGCAGTATTTT. Protein product: CASRGGTGGADTQYF.

This clonotype appeared a few times. CDR3 coding DNA: TGTGCCATCAGTGGAGGGGACAGGGGCACAGATACGCAGTATTTT. Protein sequence: CAISGGDRGTDTQYF. This chain joins TRBV10-3 and TRBJ2-3; TRBD1 matches at 9 bases. Per the germline V gene, CDR1 is ENHRY and CDR2 is SYGVKD. The J segment lost 1 base and the V segment lost 4 bases, leaving 3 bases of the junction unmatched. CDR3 size: 15 residues.

This clonotype has more than one count but fewer than ten. This chain links TRBV29-1 with TRBJ2-1, with D tentatively TRBD1 (5 bases). The germline V gene encodes CDR1 SQVTM and CDR2 ANQGSEA. The CDR3 runs to 11 residues. The V gene lost 2 bases and the J gene lost 12 bases, with 11 bases spanning the gap. The CDR3 spells CSVEPGRGQFF. As DNA, the CDR3 is TGCAGCGTTGAACCAGGGCGCGGGCAGTTCTTC.

The chain couples TRBV6-1 to TRBJ2-5, with D possibly being TRBD1 or TRBD2 (5 bases each). This CDR3 is 14 amino acids long. Germline-derived CDR1 and CDR2 are MNHNS and SASEGT. Trimming stripped 7 bases from V and 1 base from J, with 13 bases between. The chain's CDR3 is CASMFGGGQETQYF. The CDR3 coding sequence is TGTGCCAGCATGTTCGGTGGGGGCCAAGAGACCCAGTACTTC.

The sample holds many counts of this clonotype. V gene TRBV6-1 combines with J gene TRBJ2-7; 7 bases match TRBD1. This CDR3 spans 14 amino acids. Losses at the gene ends were 6 bases for V and 1 base for J; bases not matched to a gene: 6. Germline V gives CDR1 MNHNS, CDR2 SASEGT. In DNA form, the CDR3 reads TGTGCCAGCAGCGTGACAGGGAATTCCTACGAGCAGTACTTC. Residues: CASSVTGNSYEQYF.

The sample holds one count of this clonotype. This sequence joins TRBV12-3 or TRBV12-4 and TRBJ2-7; tentative D call: TRBD1 (6 bases). Trimming cost V 8 bases and J 13 bases, with 30 bases left between them. The CDR3 is 15 residues long. Here the CDR3 DNA reads TGTGCCAGCGATGTGAACCAGGGGACGGGGCAGAACTTCTACTTC. This translates into CASDVNQGTGQNFYF.

The chain links TRBV11-2 to TRBJ2-5, with a weak D call TRBD2 (6 bases). The V and J ends lost 1 base and 3 bases respectively, with 24 bases between them. CDR1 and CDR2 from the germline V gene are SGHAT and FQNNGV. The CDR3 runs 19 residues. The CDR3 loop reads CASSLGAGWASGREETQYF. The CDR3 DNA reads TGTGCCAGCAGCTTAGGGGCAGGCTGGGCGAGCGGGCGAGAAGAGACCCAGTACTTC. The variable domain in full, with the rest retrieved from reference TRBV11-2 and TRBJ2-5, is EAGVAQSPRYKIIEKRQSVAFWCNPISGHATLYWYQQILGQGPKLLIQFQNNGVVDDSQLPKDRFSAERLKGVDSTLKIQPAKLEDSAVYLCASSLGAGWASGREETQYFGPGTRLLVL.

In DNA form, the CDR3 reads TGTGCCAGCACAGGACACTATAGCAATCAGCCCCAGCATTTT. This codes for CASTGHYSNQPQHF. The chain links TRBV2 to TRBJ1-5; TRBD1 might be the D (5 bases). CDR3 length: 14 residues. Trimming took off 7 bases at V and 0 bases at J, with 10 bases between the two ends. CDR1 is SNHLY, CDR2 FYNNEI, per germline.

This sequence joins TRBV7-2 and TRBJ2-3, with D unclear. V was cut by 6 bases and J by 2 bases, with 15 bases left in between. CDR1 and CDR2 (germline): SGHTA, FQGNSA. CDR3 length: 15 amino acids. The CDR3 sequence is CASSYSDGATDTQYF. In DNA form, the CDR3 reads TGTGCCAGCAGTTACTCGGACGGCGCCACAGATACGCAGTATTTT.

This chain connects TRBV10-3 to TRBJ2-7; D is perhaps TRBD1 (6 bases). This CDR3 contains 14 residues. Trimming took 2 bases from V and 12 from J, leaving 20 bases between them. The germline V gene encodes CDR1 ENHRY and CDR2 SYGVKD. In DNA form, the CDR3 reads TGTGCCATCAGTGAGACAATCTCAGGGGCAGGGAGGTACTTC. Its translation is CAISETISGAGRYF.

The J gene is TRBJ1-2, the V gene TRBV7-2; D is undetermined. The CDR3 runs to 17 residues. V lost 4 bases to trimming and J lost 7 bases, with 25 bases between them. The V gene's germline CDR1 is SGHTA and CDR2 FQGNSA. The CDR3 reads CASSSTLTGELVFGYTF. DNA for the CDR3: TGTGCCAGCAGCTCTACACTGACCGGGGAGCTGGTTTTTGGCTACACCTTC.

CDR3 DNA sequence: TGTGCCAGCAGCTTAGATATGCGACTTGCGGGGACAATGGAGCAGTACTTC. Protein sequence: CASSLDMRLAGTMEQYF. This chain joins TRBV7-9 and TRBJ2-7; either TRBD1 or TRBD2 may fit D (6 bases each). CDR1 SEHNR and CDR2 FQNEAQ come from the germline V gene (reference sequence). Trimming shortened V by 1 base and J by 7 bases, and 23 bases separated the two germline ends. The CDR3 extends over 17 amino acids.

This clonotype was counted many times. The gene calls are TRBV30 and TRBJ1-1, with D possibly matching TRBD1 (5 bases). The V gene's germline CDR1 is GTSNPN and CDR2 SVGIG (reference sequence). V dropped 1 base and J dropped 1 base, with 10 bases sitting between them. The CDR3 is 14 amino acids. The CDR3: CAWSEFRANTEAFF. The CDR3 coding sequence is TGTGCCTGGAGTGAGTTCAGGGCGAACACTGAAGCTTTCTTT.

This clonotype was found once. The chain recombines TRBV7-8 with TRBJ2-7; 8 bases align to TRBD1. Germline values: CDR1 SGHVS, CDR2 FQNEAQ. The length of the CDR3 is 15 residues. V shed 3 bases, J shed 13 bases, and the junction held 17 bases outside the gene matches. CDR3 sequence reads: CASSFADRGGEQYYF. The CDR3, as DNA: TGTGCCAGCAGCTTTGCCGACAGGGGAGGCGAGCAGTACTACTTC.

The sample holds one count of this clonotype. One end of the junction does not line up with germline, which may come from a read error. CDR3: CASSLARGAMNTEAFF. The CDR3 DNA reads TGTGCCAGCAGCTTAGCCAGGGGCGCCATGAACACTGAAGCTTTCTTT. J is TRBJ1-1 and V is TRBV12-3 or TRBV12-4; tentatively, D is TRBD1 (6 bases). This CDR3 region has 16 residues.

With respect to this clonotype: The conserved phenylalanine or tryptophan is not found at the CDR3 terminus, so this likely reflects a read error. The chain recombines TRBV18 with TRBJ1-1, with D unresolved. Germline CDR1 is KGHSH and CDR2 is LQKENI. V was clipped by 2 bases and J by 0 bases, with 4 bases between them. The CDR3 length is 13 residues. CDR3 DNA sequence: TGTGCCAGCTCACCAGGGATGAACACTGAAGCTTTCTCT. It translates to CASSPGMNTEAFS.

The rearrangement uses TRBV9 and TRBJ1-1; the match to TRBD1 covers 9 bases. J lost 4 bases, V lost 5 bases, and 12 bases had no gene match. Germline CDR1 and CDR2: SGDLS and YYNGEE. The CDR3 contains 16 residues. CDR3 in DNA: TGTGCCAGCAGTTCTAGAACACGGACAGGGGCCACTGAAGCTTTCTTT. It is translated as CASSSRTRTGATEAFF.

CDR3 residues: CASSLGTRTIGGYSNQPQHF. The CDR3 DNA reads as TGTGCCAGCAGCTTGGGGACTAGGACAATCGGCGGGTATAGCAATCAGCCCCAGCATTTT. The chain couples TRBV5-4 to TRBJ1-5, with D possibly matching TRBD1 (5 bases). V was pared by 0 bases and J by 0 bases, with 22 bases between. Germline CDR1 and CDR2: SGHNT and YYREEE (reference sequence). This CDR3 is built from 20 residues.